The rows below give T cell receptor beta chains drawn from one sample of a study of graft-versus-host responses after intestinal transplantation. Profiled with immunoSEQ multiplex PCR; TCRdb holds only in-frame clones, not every one. Found here are 120,000 or so clones, approximately 92% of them singletons; the top ten hold about 0.54%. Their antigens remain unidentified. The sequences come from unstimulated CD8+ T cells sorted from spleen or lymph node cells, collected before intestinal transplant. The origin of the receptors is a human donor who received an intestinal transplant. The CDR3 runs from the conserved cysteine through the conserved F or W. The D gene is left open where the match is weak. The size of a clone is reported for some rows only, either as once, few or many, or as a class for expanded clones.

18	TRBV27	-	-	TRBJ2-3	TGTGCCAGCAGTTTGAAGGGGCTCGGGGGAGAGAGGACAGATACGCAGTATTTT	CASSLKGLGGERTDTQYF
15	TRBV5-6	-	-	TRBJ1-5	TGTGCCAGCAGCTTGGGGGGGACTCCCAATCAGCCCCAGCATTTT	CASSLGGTPNQPQHF
11	TRBV6-5	TRBD1	-	TRBJ1-1	TGTGCCAGCAGTTATGGGACAGAGGCTTTCTTT	CASSYGTEAFF
18	TRBV10-3	TRBD2	-	TRBJ2-3	TGTGCCATCAGTGAGCTGGTGGGACTAGCGGGAGGGGCAGATACGCAGTATTTT	CAISELVGLAGGADTQYF
13	TRBV25-1	TRBD1	once	TRBJ1-1	TGTGCCAGCAGTGGACAGGGTAGCACTGAAGCTTTCTTT	CASSGQGSTEAFF
15	TRBV7-9	TRBD1	-	TRBJ2-7	TGTGCCAGCAGCGCCAGGGGGCGGGACTTCGACGAGCAGTACTTC	CASSARGRDFDEQYF
16	TRBV28	TRBD1	few	TRBJ1-3	TGTGCCAGCAGTTGGAGCGGGACAGCCTCTGGAAACACCATATATTTT	CASSWSGTASGNTIYF
17	TRBV19	-	-	TRBJ2-4	TGTGCCAGTATGGGTTGGCAGAGTGAAGTTGGCAAAAACATTCAGTACTTC	CASMGWQSEVGKNIQYF
13	TRBV7-6	-	-	TRBJ2-1	TGTGCCAGCAGCCCCCGACAGTACAATGAGCAGTTCTTC	CASSPRQYNEQFF
13	TRBV9	-	-	TRBJ2-1	TGTGCCAGCAGCGTGTCCGTACTGGGTGAGCAGTTCTTC	CASSVSVLGEQFF
15	TRBV4-1	TRBD1	-	TRBJ2-1	TGCGCCAGCAGCCACGAAGGACAGGACGGGAATGAGCAGTTCTTC	CASSHEGQDGNEQFF
17	TRBV2	TRBD2	-	TRBJ2-2	TGTGCCAGCAGTGATCGTCAGGGACTAAGTTACACCGGGGAGCTGTTTTTT	CASSDRQGLSYTGELFF
12	TRBV5-1	-	-	TRBJ1-5	TGCGCCAGCAGCTTTAGCAATCAGCCCCAGCATTTT	CASSFSNQPQHF
12	TRBV28	-	-	TRBJ2-1	TGTGCCAGCAGTTTCCCAAGCGTCGAGCAGTTCTTC	CASSFPSVEQFF
15	TRBV27	TRBD1	-	TRBJ1-1	TGTGCCAGCTCCGACCCCCCAGGGGGGGGCACTGAAGCTTTCTTT	CASSDPPGGGTEAFF
13	TRBV27	-	-	TRBJ2-7	TGTGCCAGCAGTTTACAGCTGGGGGCCGAGCAGTACTTC	CASSLQLGAEQYF
18	TRBV7-6	-	-	TRBJ2-2	TGTGCCAGCAGCTTAAACTTTAATCCTCTTACTGGGACCGGGGAGCTGTTTTTT	CASSLNFNPLTGTGELFF
13	TRBV29-1	-	-	TRBJ2-4	TGCAGCGCATCAACAGGGAACGTAAACATTCAGTACTTC	CSASTGNVNIQYF
15	TRBV5-6	TRBD2	-	TRBJ2-1	TGTGCCAGCAGCTTCCTGGGACTAGCGGACAATGAGCAGTTCTTC	CASSFLGLADNEQFF
14	TRBV5-1	-	-	TRBJ2-7	TGCGCCAGCAGCTCCGGGACTGACTACTACGAGCAGTACTTC	CASSSGTDYYEQYF
16	TRBV13	-	-	TRBJ2-7	TGTGCCAGCAGCCCCGAAGGGGGGGGACGGATCTACGAGCAGTACTTC	CASSPEGGGRIYEQYF
16	TRBV10-1	-	-	TRBJ2-1	TGCGCCAGCAGTAGGCCCAGCGGTGCCACCGGCGATGAGCAGTTCTTC	CASSRPSGATGDEQFF
15	TRBV19	TRBD1	-	TRBJ2-7	TGTGCCAGTAGTCCTGGGACAGGGAGCTCCTACGAGCAGTACTTC	CASSPGTGSSYEQYF
12	TRBV27	-	-	TRBJ2-1	TGTGCCAGCAGCCACAGCGGGAATGAGCAGTTCTTC	CASSHSGNEQFF
13	TRBV6-5	-	-	TRBJ2-1	TGTGCCAGCAGTTACTCGAGCTACAATGAGCAGTTCTTC	CASSYSSYNEQFF
14	TRBV4-1	-	-	TRBJ2-7	TGCGCCAGCAGCTCACCGGGACCGGCGGCCGAGCAGTACTTC	CASSSPGPAAEQYF
14	TRBV4-1	-	-	TRBJ2-7	TGCGCCAGCAGCCAAGGAGAGGGTCCCTACGAGCAGTACTTC	CASSQGEGPYEQYF
15	TRBV11-2	TRBD2	-	TRBJ2-1	TGTGCCAGCAGCCCGGGACTAGCGGGAGGGAATGAGCAGTTCTTC	CASSPGLAGGNEQFF
16	TRBV11-2	-	-	TRBJ2-3	TGTGCCAGCAGTCATACAACCCGAGGGTTCACAGATACGCAGTATTTT	CASSHTTRGFTDTQYF
14	TRBV10-3	-	-	TRBJ1-1	TGTGCCACCCGAAGGGATGGTTTGAACACTGAAGCTTTCTTT	CATRRDGLNTEAFF
14	TRBV5-1	TRBD1	-	TRBJ1-5	TGCGCCAGCAGCTGGGGACAGGGAGGGCAGCCCCAGCATTTT	CASSWGQGGQPQHF
17	TRBV2	TRBD2	-	TRBJ2-1	TGTGCCAGCAGGGACGCGTTAGCGGGGGGATCCTACAATGAGCAGTTCTTC	CASRDALAGGSYNEQFF
13	TRBV6-5	-	-	TRBJ1-1	TGTGCCAGCAGTTACGGGAAACTCTCTGAAGCTTTCTTT	CASSYGKLSEAFF
13	TRBV9	-	-	TRBJ2-1	TGTGCCAGCAGCGTAGCATTAGGGAGCGAGCAGTTCTTC	CASSVALGSEQFF
12	TRBV28	-	-	TRBJ2-1	TGTGCCAGCAGTCGCACCGGGAGCGAGCAGTTCTTC	CASSRTGSEQFF
15	TRBV6-1	TRBD2	once	TRBJ2-3	TGTGCCAGCGACCCCGGGACTAGCCACACAGATACGCAGTATTTT	CASDPGTSHTDTQYF
14	TRBV19	TRBD1	-	TRBJ1-1	TGTGCCAGTAATACCGGGACAGGGGACACTGAAGCTTTCTTT	CASNTGTGDTEAFF
12	TRBV27	-	-	TRBJ2-7	TGTGCCAGCAGCCCACACCCGAGTGAGCAGTACTTC	CASSPHPSEQYF
18	TRBV6-1	-	-	TRBJ2-1	TGTGCCAGCAGTGAAGCGATTATATCAGCGGTGTCATACAATGAGCAGTTCTTC	CASSEAIISAVSYNEQFF